One T cell receptor (beta chain) is described in this entry. Its antigen is currently unknown. The source of the sample is a study of blood T cells in healthy people across ages. Study results and caveats: With age, beta diversity per million T cells declined roughly linearly, significantly by approximately 41. Both higher diversity and more naive CD4+ cells marked long-lived donors when set against aged donors. Diversity figures derived from one million T cells were judged to underestimate the true value.

The second PCR ran about 6 to 12 cycles with a sample-barcoded 5' primer and J-beta primers. TCRdb called the 5' RACE reads again in MiXCR, with one record for every CDR3 protein. The repertoire consists of around 1,800,000 distinct CDR3 sequences, with about 39% occurring once and the leading ten covering 20% to 25%. The CDR3 consists of 18 residues. The ends lost 0 bases at V and 0 bases at J; junction bases unmatched: 9. Germline V gives CDR1 LGHNT, CDR2 FRNRAP. Sample: blood. The V call is TRBV12-5, the J call TRBJ2-5; 8 bases match TRBD2. This sequence was found in a human donor in good health. The CDR3 loop is CASGLVPPSSGDQETQYF. The CDR3 DNA reads as TGTGCTAGTGGTTTGGTACCCCCGAGTAGCGGGGACCAAGAGACCCAGTACTTC.